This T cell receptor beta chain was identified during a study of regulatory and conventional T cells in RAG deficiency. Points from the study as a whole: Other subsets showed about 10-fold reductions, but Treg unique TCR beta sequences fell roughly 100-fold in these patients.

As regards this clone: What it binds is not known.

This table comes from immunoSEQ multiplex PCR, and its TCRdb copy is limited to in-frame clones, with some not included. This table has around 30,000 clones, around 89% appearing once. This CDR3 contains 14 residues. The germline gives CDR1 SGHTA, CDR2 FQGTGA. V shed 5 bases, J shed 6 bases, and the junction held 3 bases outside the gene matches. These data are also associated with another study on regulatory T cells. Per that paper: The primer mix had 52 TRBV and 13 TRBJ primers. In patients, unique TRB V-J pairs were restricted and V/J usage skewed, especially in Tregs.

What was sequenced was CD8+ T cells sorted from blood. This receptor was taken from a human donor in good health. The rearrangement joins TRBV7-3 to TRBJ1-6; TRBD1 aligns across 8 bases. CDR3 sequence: CASSATGGNSPLHF. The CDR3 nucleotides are TGTGCCAGCAGCGCCACAGGGGGTAATTCACCCCTCCACTTT.